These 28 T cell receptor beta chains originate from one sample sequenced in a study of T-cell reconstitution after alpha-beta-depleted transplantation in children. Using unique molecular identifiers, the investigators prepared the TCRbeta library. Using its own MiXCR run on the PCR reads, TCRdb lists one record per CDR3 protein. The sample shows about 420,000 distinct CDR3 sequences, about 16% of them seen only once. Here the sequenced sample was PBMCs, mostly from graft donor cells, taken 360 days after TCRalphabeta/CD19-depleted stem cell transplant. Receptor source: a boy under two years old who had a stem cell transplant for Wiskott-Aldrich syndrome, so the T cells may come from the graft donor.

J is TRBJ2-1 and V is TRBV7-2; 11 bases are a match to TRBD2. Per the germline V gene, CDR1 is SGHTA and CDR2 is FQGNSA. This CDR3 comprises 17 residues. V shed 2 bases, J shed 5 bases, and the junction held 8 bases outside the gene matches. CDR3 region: CASSLRRLTSGNNEQFF. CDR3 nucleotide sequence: TGTGCCAGCAGCTTAAGACGCCTGACTAGCGGGAACAATGAGCAGTTCTTC.

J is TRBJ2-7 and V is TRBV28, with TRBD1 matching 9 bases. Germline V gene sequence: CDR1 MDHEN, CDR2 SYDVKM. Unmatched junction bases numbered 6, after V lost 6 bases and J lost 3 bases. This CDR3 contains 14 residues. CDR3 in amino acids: CASRRTGEYYEQYF. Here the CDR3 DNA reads TGTGCCAGCAGAAGGACAGGGGAGTACTACGAGCAGTACTTC.

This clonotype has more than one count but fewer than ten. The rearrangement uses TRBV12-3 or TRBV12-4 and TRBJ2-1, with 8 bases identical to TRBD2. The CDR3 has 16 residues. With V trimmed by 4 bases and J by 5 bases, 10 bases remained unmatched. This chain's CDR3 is CASSSYGGDVDNEQFF. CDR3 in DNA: TGTGCCAGCAGTTCTTACGGGGGGGACGTGGACAATGAGCAGTTCTTC.

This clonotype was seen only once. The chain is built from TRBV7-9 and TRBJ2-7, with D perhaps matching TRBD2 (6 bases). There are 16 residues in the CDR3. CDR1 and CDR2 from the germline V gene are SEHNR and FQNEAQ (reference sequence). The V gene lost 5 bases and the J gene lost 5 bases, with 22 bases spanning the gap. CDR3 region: CASSPDWGLMSHEQYF. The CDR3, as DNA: TGTGCCAGCAGCCCAGATTGGGGACTCATGAGCCACGAGCAGTACTTC.

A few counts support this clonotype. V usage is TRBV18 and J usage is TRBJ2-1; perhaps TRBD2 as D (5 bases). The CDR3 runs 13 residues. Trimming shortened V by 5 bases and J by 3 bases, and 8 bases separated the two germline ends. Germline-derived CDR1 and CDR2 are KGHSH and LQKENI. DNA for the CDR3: TGTGCCAGCTCAACGACTAACTACAATGAGCAGTTCTTC. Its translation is CASSTTNYNEQFF.

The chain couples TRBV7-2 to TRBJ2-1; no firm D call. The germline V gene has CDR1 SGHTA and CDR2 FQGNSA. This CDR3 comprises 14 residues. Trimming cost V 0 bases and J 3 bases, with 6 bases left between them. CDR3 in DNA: TGTGCCAGCAGCTTAGCTCCGGACTACAATGAGCAGTTCTTC. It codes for CASSLAPDYNEQFF.

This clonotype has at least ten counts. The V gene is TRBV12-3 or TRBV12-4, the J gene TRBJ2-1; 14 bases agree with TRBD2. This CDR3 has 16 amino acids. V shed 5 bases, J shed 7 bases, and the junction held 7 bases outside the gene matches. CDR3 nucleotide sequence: TGTGCCAGCAGTACCCCGGGACTAGCGGGAGTTAATGAGCAGTTCTTC. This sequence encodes CASSTPGLAGVNEQFF.

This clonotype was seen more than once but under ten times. The CDR3 loop is CASSAGKSQPQHF. CDR3 DNA: TGTGCCAGCAGTGCAGGGAAATCGCAGCCCCAGCATTTT. This chain links TRBV2 with TRBJ1-5; possible D gene TRBD1, 5 bases. The CDR3 is made up of 13 amino acids. V was clipped by 4 bases and J by 7 bases, with 11 bases between them. CDR1 and CDR2 (germline): SNHLY, FYNNEI. Based on the CDR3 plus reference TRBV2 and TRBJ1-5, the full variable domain is EPEVTQTPSHQVTQMGQEVILRCVPISNHLYFYWYRQILGQKVEFLVSFYNNEISEKSEIFDDQFSVERPDGSNFTLKIRSTKLEDSAMYFCASSAGKSQPQHFGDGTRLSIL.

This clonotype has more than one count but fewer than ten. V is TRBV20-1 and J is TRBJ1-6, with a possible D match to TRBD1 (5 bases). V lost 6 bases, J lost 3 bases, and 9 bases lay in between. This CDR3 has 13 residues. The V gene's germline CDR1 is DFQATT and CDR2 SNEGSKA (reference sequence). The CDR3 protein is CSARGHYNSPLHF. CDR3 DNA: TGCAGTGCCCGGGGCCACTATAATTCACCCCTCCACTTT.

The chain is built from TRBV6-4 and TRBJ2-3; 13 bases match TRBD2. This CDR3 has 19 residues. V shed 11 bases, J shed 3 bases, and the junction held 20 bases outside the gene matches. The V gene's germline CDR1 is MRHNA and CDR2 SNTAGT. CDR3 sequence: CAFRPTGTSGRAGTDTQYF. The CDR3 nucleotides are TGTGCCTTCAGACCGACAGGAACTAGCGGGAGGGCCGGGACAGATACGCAGTATTTT.

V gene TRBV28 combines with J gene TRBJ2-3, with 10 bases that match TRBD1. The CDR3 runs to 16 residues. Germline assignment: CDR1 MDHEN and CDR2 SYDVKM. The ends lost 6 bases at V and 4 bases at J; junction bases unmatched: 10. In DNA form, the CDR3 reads TGTGCCAGCAGCACCTCGGCCGGGACAGGGGCAGATACGCAGTATTTT. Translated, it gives CASSTSAGTGADTQYF.

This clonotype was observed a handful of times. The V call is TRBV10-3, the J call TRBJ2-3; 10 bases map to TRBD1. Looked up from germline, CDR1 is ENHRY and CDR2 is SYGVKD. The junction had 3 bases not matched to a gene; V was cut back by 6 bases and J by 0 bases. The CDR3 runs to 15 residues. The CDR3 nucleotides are TGTGCCATCAGCTGGACAGGGGGAAGCACAGATACGCAGTATTTT. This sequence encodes CAISWTGGSTDTQYF.

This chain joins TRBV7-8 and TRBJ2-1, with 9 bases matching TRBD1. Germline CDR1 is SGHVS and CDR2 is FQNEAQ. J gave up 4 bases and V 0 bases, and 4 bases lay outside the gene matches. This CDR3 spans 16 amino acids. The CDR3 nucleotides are TGTGCCAGCAGCTTAGCCGGACAGGGGCTTTACAATGAGCAGTTCTTC. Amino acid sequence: CASSLAGQGLYNEQFF.

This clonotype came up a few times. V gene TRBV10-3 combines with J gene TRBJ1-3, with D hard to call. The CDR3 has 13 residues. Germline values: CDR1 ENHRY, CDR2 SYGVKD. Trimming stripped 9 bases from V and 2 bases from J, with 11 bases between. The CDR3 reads CAIRFQPGNTIYF. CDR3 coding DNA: TGTGCCATTCGGTTCCAACCTGGAAACACCATATATTTT.

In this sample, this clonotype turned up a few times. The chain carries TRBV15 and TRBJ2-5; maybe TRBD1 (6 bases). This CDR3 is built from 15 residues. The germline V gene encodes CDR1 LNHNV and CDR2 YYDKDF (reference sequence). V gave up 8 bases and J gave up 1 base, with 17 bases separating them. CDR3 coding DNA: TGTGCCACCTCTGAGTCGTTGGACAGCCAAGAGACCCAGTACTTC. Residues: CATSESLDSQETQYF.

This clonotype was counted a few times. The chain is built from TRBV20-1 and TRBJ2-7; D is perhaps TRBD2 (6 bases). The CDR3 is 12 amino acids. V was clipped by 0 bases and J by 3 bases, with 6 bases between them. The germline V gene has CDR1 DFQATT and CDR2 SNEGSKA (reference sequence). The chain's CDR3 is CSARERDYEQYF. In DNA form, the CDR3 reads TGCAGTGCTAGAGAGCGGGACTACGAGCAGTACTTC.

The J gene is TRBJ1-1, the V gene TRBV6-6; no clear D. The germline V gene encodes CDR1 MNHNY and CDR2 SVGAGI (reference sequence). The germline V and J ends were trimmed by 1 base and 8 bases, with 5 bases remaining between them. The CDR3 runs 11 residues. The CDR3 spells CASSYWEEAFF. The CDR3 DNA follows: TGTGCCAGCAGTTACTGGGAGGAAGCTTTCTTT.

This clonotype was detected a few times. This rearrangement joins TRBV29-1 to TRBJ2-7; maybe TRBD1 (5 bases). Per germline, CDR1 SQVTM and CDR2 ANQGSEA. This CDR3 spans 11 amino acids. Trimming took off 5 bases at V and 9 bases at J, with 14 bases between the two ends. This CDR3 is CSVLGARGQYF. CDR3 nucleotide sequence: TGCAGCGTTTTAGGGGCTAGGGGGCAGTACTTC.

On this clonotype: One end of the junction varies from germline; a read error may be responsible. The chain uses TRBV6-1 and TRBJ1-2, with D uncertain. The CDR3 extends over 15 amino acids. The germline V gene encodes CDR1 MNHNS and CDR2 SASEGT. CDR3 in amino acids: CASSEGPGLNYGYTF. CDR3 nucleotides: TGTGCCAGCAGCGAAGGCCCAGGCCTCAACTATGGCTACACCTTC.

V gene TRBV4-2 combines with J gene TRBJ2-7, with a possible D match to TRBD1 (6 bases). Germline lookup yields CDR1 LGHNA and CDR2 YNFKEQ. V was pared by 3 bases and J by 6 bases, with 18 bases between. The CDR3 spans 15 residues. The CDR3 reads CASSHSGQLKGEQYF. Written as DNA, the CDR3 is TGTGCCAGCAGCCACTCTGGACAGCTCAAAGGCGAGCAGTACTTC.

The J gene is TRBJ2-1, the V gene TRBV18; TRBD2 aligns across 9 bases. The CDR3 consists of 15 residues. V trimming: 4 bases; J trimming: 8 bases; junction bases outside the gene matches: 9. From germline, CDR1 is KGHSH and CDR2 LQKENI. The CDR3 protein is CASSLTSGSGDEQFF. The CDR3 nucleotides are TGTGCCAGCTCACTAACTAGCGGGTCAGGGGATGAGCAGTTCTTC.

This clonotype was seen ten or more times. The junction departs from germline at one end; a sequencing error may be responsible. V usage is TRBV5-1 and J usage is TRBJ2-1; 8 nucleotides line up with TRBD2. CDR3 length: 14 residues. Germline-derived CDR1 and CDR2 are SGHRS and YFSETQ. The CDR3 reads CASSLAGSYNEQFF. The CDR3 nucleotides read TGTGCCAGCAGTCTAGCGGGCTCCTACAATGAGCAGTTCTTC.

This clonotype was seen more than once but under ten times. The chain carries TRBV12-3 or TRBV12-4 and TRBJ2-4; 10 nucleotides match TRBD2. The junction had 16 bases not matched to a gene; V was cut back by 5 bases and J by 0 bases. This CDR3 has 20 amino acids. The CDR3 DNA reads TGTGCCAGCAGTCTCTCCCGTGTAGCGGGGGGTCATCTAGCCAAAAACATTCAGTACTTC. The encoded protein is CASSLSRVAGGHLAKNIQYF.

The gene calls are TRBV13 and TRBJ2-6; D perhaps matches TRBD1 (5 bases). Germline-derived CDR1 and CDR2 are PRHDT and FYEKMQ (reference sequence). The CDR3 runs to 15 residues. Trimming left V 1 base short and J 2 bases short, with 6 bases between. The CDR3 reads CASSLETAGANVLTF. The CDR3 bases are TGTGCCAGCAGCTTAGAGACAGCTGGGGCCAACGTCCTGACTTTC.

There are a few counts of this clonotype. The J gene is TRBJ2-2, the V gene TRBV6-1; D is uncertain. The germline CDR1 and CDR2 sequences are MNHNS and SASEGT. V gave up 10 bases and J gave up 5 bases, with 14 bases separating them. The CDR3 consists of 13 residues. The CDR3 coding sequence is TGTGCCACCTCCGCCCGTCAGACCGGGGAGCTGTTTTTT. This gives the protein CATSARQTGELFF.

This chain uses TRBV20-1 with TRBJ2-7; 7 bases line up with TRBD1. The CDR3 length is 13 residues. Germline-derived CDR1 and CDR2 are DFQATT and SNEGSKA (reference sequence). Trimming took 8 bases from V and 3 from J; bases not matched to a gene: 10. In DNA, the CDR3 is TGCAGTCCCGCGACCGGGACAGTCTACGAGCAGTACTTC. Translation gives CSPATGTVYEQYF.

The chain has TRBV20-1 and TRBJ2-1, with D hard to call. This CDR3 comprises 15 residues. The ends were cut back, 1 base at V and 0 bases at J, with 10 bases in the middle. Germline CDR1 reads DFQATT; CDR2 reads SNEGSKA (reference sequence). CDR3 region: CSARGRVSSYNEQFF. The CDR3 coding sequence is TGCAGTGCTAGAGGCCGGGTTAGCTCCTACAATGAGCAGTTCTTC.

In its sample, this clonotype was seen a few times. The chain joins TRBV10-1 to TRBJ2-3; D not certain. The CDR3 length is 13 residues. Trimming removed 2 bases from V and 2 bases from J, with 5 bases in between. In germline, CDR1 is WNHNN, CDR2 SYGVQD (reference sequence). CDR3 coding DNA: TGCGCCAGCAGTGAGGGACCCACAGATACGCAGTATTTT. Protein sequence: CASSEGPTDTQYF.